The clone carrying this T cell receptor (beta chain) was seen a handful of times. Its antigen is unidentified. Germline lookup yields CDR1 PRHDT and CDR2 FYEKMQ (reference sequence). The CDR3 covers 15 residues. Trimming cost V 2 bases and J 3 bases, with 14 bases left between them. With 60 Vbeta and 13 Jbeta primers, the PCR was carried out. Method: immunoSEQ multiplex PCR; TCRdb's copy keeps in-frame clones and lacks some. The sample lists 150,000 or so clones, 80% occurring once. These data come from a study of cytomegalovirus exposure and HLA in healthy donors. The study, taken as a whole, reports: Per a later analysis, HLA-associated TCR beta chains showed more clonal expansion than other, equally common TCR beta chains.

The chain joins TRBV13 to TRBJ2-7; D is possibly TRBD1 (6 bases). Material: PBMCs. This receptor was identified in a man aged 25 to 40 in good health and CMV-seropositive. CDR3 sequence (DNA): TGTGCCAGCAGCTTAACATCCAGGGGCTACTACGAGCAGTACTTC. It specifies CASSLTSRGYYEQYF.